The clone carrying this TCR beta chain was found many times. The target antigen is unknown. Read data end 3 residues before the CDR3 end; the end is taken from the germline J gene. These data come from a study of T cell clonality in common variable immunodeficiency. TCRdb's copy holds only in-frame clones and misses some; the assay was immunoSEQ multiplex PCR. This sample shows roughly 7,300 clones and no singletons; about 20% rests with the ten largest. CVID subjects had received replacement immunoglobulin for at least one year. Germline assignment: CDR1 MDHEN and CDR2 SYDVKM. Trimming cost V 2 bases and J 5 bases; bases outside gene matches: 3. The CDR3 contains 16 residues. Study outcomes and limitations: CVID subjects shared fewer TCRbeta clones than healthy controls did. In common variable immunodeficiency, TCR beta chains reportedly carried fewer deletions and N-nucleotide insertions.

The rearrangement joins TRBV28 to TRBJ2-3, with TRBD2 identical over 14 bases. The sequence was obtained from a human donor with common variable immunodeficiency. The sequencing input was peripheral blood mononuclear cells. CDR3 in amino acids: CASSLPGLAGGDTQYF. The part of the CDR3 DNA that was read is TGTGCCAGCAGTTTACCTGGACTAGCGGGAGGAGATACG.